The 3 T cell receptor beta chains listed next were all sequenced from one sample in a study of T-cell memory formation after mild COVID-19. TCRdb ran MiXCR on the 5' RACE reads and lists one entry per CDR3 protein. Here the sample spans roughly 350,000 distinct CDR3 sequences, about an eighth being singletons. Specimen: PBMCs or a T cell subset sorted from them (not recorded which). Source of these receptors: a man younger than 30 who had mild COVID-19 (a few samples of this study predate the infection). Cell type and time point are not known.

The sample holds a few counts of this clonotype. The chain links TRBV12-3 or TRBV12-4 to TRBJ1-2, with 10 bases identical to TRBD1. J lost 4 bases, V lost 6 bases, and 11 bases had no gene match. The CDR3 totals 16 residues. The CDR3 reads CASSRQGAGISYGYTF. The CDR3 bases are TGTGCCAGCAGCCGACAGGGGGCGGGAATTAGCTATGGCTACACCTTC.

The table lists this clonotype with a few counts. The V gene is TRBV7-6, the J gene TRBJ2-6; 8 bases are a match to TRBD2. J was trimmed by 2 bases and V by 5 bases; bases with no gene match: 5. Per germline, CDR1 SGHVS and CDR2 FNYEAQ. The CDR3 loop spans 16 amino acids. This chain's CDR3 is CASSPRGGAGANVLTF. Here the CDR3 DNA reads TGTGCCAGCAGCCCCCGGGGGGGGGCTGGGGCCAACGTCCTGACTTTC.

The table lists this clonotype with many counts. The rearrangement uses TRBV10-3 and TRBJ2-7; 7 bases are shared with TRBD1. The V gene's germline CDR1 is ENHRY and CDR2 SYGVKD. Losses at the gene ends were 2 bases for V and 9 bases for J; bases not matched to a gene: 7. CDR3 length equals 13 residues. CDR3 sequence: CAISERGQDGQYV. The CDR3 bases are TGTGCCATCAGTGAGAGGGGGCAGGATGGGCAGTACGTC.